This T cell receptor beta chain was recorded in a study of Graves' ophthalmopathy and Graves' hyperthyroidism. Overall study: Calling hyperthyroidism stable required that no ophthalmopathy show up within 18 months of follow-up.

This CDR3 is 15 amino acids long. The germline gives CDR1 MRHNA, CDR2 SNTAGT. V gave up 0 bases and J gave up 4 bases, with 12 bases separating them. Included hyperthyroidism patients were aged 18 to 65 and newly diagnosed (under 2 months' duration). Notes on the study in general: Using 13 signatures, a model distinguished ophthalmopathy from stable hyperthyroidism, reaching about 89% sensitivity and roughly 80% specificity. Ophthalmopathy progression cases were predicted by the model with roughly 70% sensitivity and about 72% specificity.

Turning to this clonotype: Its antigen remains unknown.

Investigators amplified TCR beta CDR3 regions from RNA transcripts. Scientists carried out first-round RT-PCR using HTBI primers and then a second-round multiplex PCR. TCRdb re-analysed the multiplex PCR reads in MiXCR, keeping a single row per CDR3 protein. The sample includes about 500,000 distinct CDR3 sequences, under 40% of them seen just once. The receptor was isolated from an adult man with Graves' hyperthyroidism. The sequencing input was peripheral blood or thyroid tissue (not recorded which). J is TRBJ1-1 and V is TRBV6-4; no clear D gene. The DNA of the CDR3 is TGTGCCAGCAGTGACTCGAATCGGGCGGGCACTGAAGCTTTCTTT. The encoded protein is CASSDSNRAGTEAFF.